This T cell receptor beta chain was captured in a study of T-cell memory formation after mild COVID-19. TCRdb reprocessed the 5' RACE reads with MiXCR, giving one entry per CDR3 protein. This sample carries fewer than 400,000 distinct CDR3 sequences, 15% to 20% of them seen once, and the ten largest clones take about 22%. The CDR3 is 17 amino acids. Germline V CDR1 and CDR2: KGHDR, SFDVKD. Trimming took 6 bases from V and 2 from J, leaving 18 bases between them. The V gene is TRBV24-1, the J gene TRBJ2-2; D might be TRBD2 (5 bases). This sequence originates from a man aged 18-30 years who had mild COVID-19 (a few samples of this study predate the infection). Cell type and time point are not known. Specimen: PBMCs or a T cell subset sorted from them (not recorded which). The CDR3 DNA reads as TGTGCCACCAGTCGTGTACAAGGAGGTCCTAACACCGGGGAGCTGTTTTTT. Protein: CATSRVQGGPNTGELFF.